One sample yielded the 26 T cell receptor beta chains listed below, sequenced in a study of blood T cell repertoires in COVID-19. Libraries were prepared by immunoSEQ multiplex PCR; TCRdb keeps only in-frame clonotypes and omits some of them. The sample includes 190,000 or so clones, around 94% of them seen just once. The sequencing sample was made of peripheral blood. The source is a man aged 30-40 years with COVID-19, enrolled during active disease.

The J gene is TRBJ1-1, the V gene TRBV10-2; 9 nucleotides align to TRBD1. Germline CDR1 WSHSY, CDR2 SAAADI. Trimming took 4 bases from V and 5 from J; bases not matched to a gene: 2. This CDR3 is 13 amino acids long. The CDR3 DNA reads TGCGCCAGCAGTGGGGACAGGGCAACTGAAGCTTTCTTT. Its translation: CASSGDRATEAFF.

The chain combines TRBV10-3 with TRBJ2-5; 7 bases fit TRBD2. Per the germline V gene, CDR1 is ENHRY and CDR2 is SYGVKD. J was trimmed by 1 base and V by 5 bases; bases with no gene match: 1. The CDR3 has 13 amino acids. The CDR3 DNA reads as TGTGCCATCAGTAGGACTAGCCAAGAGACCCAGTACTTC. Residues: CAISRTSQETQYF.

The gene calls are TRBV10-3 and TRBJ1-5, with unresolved D. CDR1 is ENHRY, CDR2 SYGVKD, per germline. The CDR3 totals 13 residues. V lost 3 bases, J lost 6 bases, and 9 bases lay in between. This CDR3 reads CAISDGERQPQHF. In DNA form, the CDR3 reads TGTGCCATCAGTGATGGGGAGCGTCAGCCCCAGCATTTT.

The chain is built from TRBV11-2 and TRBJ1-4; TRBD1 might be the D (6 bases). This CDR3 spans 15 amino acids. Germline V gene data show CDR1 as SGHAT and CDR2 as FQNNGV. Between the trimmed V and J ends, which lost 4 bases and 3 bases, there was a span of 12 bases. The CDR3 nucleotides read TGTGCCAGCAGCTCGGGGGAGGGGGCTAATGAAAAACTGTTTTTT. It yields the protein CASSSGEGANEKLFF.

This clone was seen more than once but under ten times. As DNA, the CDR3 is TGTGCCAGCTCACCACGAGATTCACCCCTCCACTTT. Its translation: CASSPRDSPLHF. The rearrangement uses TRBV18 and TRBJ1-6; D call uncertain. Deletions cut 1 base from V and 8 bases from J, with 3 bases between. CDR1 KGHSH and CDR2 LQKENI come from the germline V gene. The CDR3 is 12 amino acids.

The sample holds one count of this clone. This chain connects TRBV10-1 to TRBJ1-1, with D uncertain. The germline V gene has CDR1 WNHNN and CDR2 SYGVQD (reference sequence). The CDR3 totals 15 residues. Trimming took 3 bases from V and 1 from J, leaving 12 bases between them. DNA for the CDR3: TGCGCCAGCAGTGATAAAGCGATAGCGAACACTGAAGCTTTCTTT. As protein: CASSDKAIANTEAFF.

CDR3 residues: CASRPKLGTGSTGELFF. CDR3 nucleotides: TGTGCCAGCAGACCTAAACTCGGGACAGGGAGCACCGGGGAGCTGTTTTTT. The chain links TRBV13 to TRBJ2-2, with 9 bases fitting TRBD1. CDR3 length: 17 residues. Germline CDR1 reads PRHDT; CDR2 reads FYEKMQ (reference sequence). The V gene end was trimmed by 6 bases and the J gene end by 4 bases; junction bases not matched to a gene: 12.

The chain is built from TRBV12-3 or TRBV12-4 and TRBJ1-5; D is uncertain. The CDR3 length is 12 residues. V was cut by 5 bases and J by 11 bases, with 13 bases left in between. CDR3 coding DNA: TGTGCCAGCAGTCCCTCCCCTAATACCCAGCATTTT. Its translation is CASSPSPNTQHF.

The CDR3 spells CASSRTDASSYNEQFF. CDR3 coding DNA: TGCGCCAGCAGCCGGACTGACGCAAGCTCCTACAATGAGCAGTTCTTC. The chain is built from TRBV4-1 and TRBJ2-1, with D maybe TRBD2 (5 bases). Germline V CDR1 and CDR2: MGHRA, YSYEKL. The length of the CDR3 is 16 residues. V was trimmed by 4 bases and J by 0 bases, leaving 13 bases between them.

This sequence joins TRBV10-2 and TRBJ1-1; 11 positions agree with TRBD1. Germline assignment: CDR1 WSHSY and CDR2 SAAADI. J lost 10 bases, V lost 5 bases, and 3 bases had no gene match. This CDR3 is built from 12 residues. Written as DNA, the CDR3 is TGCGCCAGCAGTTACGGGACAGGGGGAGCTTTCTTT. It is translated as CASSYGTGGAFF.

The CDR3 region is CASSFFGQAPRMNTEAFF. For the CDR3, the DNA is TGTGCCAGCAGCTTTTTCGGACAGGCCCCCCGCATGAACACTGAAGCTTTCTTT. The rearrangement joins TRBV5-4 to TRBJ1-1; TRBD1 matches at 7 bases. V was clipped by 2 bases and J by 0 bases; unmatched bases: 13. There are 18 residues in the CDR3. Germline CDR1 and CDR2: SGHNT and YYREEE (reference sequence). Drawing the rest from reference TRBV5-4 and TRBJ1-1, the complete variable domain is ETGVTQSPTHLIKTRGQQVTLRCSSQSGHNTVSWYQQALGQGPQFIFQYYREEENGRGNFPPRFSGLQFPNYSSELNVNALELDDSALYLCASSFFGQAPRMNTEAFFGQGTRLTVV.

A single count supports this clone. The V gene is TRBV19, the J gene TRBJ1-1; D ambiguous. Trimming shortened V by 6 bases and J by 1 base, and 9 bases separated the two germline ends. The CDR3 length is 13 residues. CDR1 is LNHDA, CDR2 SQIVND, per germline (reference sequence). The CDR3 region has the DNA TGTGCCAGTAGGGTCTCTAGGAACACTGAAGCTTTCTTT. Residues: CASRVSRNTEAFF.

The chain carries TRBV28 and TRBJ1-2; 8 bases agree with TRBD1. CDR1 MDHEN and CDR2 SYDVKM come from the germline V gene. The CDR3 is made up of 14 amino acids. V was pared by 8 bases and J by 7 bases, with 12 bases of the junction left unmatched. CDR3 DNA: TGTGCCAGCTCCCAGGGGGCAGGAGTAGGTGGCTACACCTTC. Translating it yields CASSQGAGVGGYTF.

The chain carries TRBV4-1 and TRBJ1-2; D not certain. V dropped 0 bases and J dropped 1 base, with 6 bases sitting between them. CDR3 size: 14 residues. Per germline, CDR1 MGHRA and CDR2 YSYEKL. DNA of the CDR3: TGCGCCAGCAGCCAAGATAACGGTAACTATGGCTACACCTTC. Protein product: CASSQDNGNYGYTF.

The chain has TRBV7-7 and TRBJ2-2; TRBD2 matches at 9 bases. Germline V gene data show CDR1 as SSHAT and CDR2 as FNYEAQ (reference sequence). The CDR3 loop spans 18 amino acids. The junction had 11 bases not matched to a gene; V was cut back by 0 bases and J by 6 bases. The CDR3 sequence is CASSLAPSGLAGPGELFF. The CDR3, as DNA: TGTGCCAGCAGCTTAGCGCCTTCTGGGCTAGCGGGGCCCGGGGAGCTGTTTTTT.

This chain joins TRBV3-1 (or the pseudogene TRBV3-2) and TRBJ2-1, with TRBD2 matching 9 bases. The CDR3 runs 16 residues. From germline, CDR1 is LGHDT and CDR2 YNNKEL (reference sequence). V lost 0 bases to trimming and J lost 7 bases; unmatched junction nucleotides: 7. CDR3 nucleotide sequence: TGTGCCAGCAGCCAAGATGTAAGCGGGGGGCCGAATGAGCAGTTCTTC. Protein product: CASSQDVSGGPNEQFF.

The chain's CDR3 is CSARQGGSSGANVLTF. In DNA form, the CDR3 reads TGCAGCGCCAGACAGGGGGGGAGCTCTGGGGCCAACGTCCTGACTTTC. The chain links TRBV29-1 to TRBJ2-6; 9 bases are a match to TRBD1. The CDR3 is 16 amino acids. CDR1 and CDR2 (germline): SQVTM, ANQGSEA. J lost 0 bases, V lost 7 bases, and 7 bases had no gene match.

This clone appeared a single time. V gene TRBV5-5 combines with J gene TRBJ2-7, with a weak D call TRBD2 (5 bases). The germline gives CDR1 SGHKS, CDR2 YYEKEE (reference sequence). This CDR3 has 14 amino acids. V was clipped by 6 bases and J by 1 base, with 14 bases between them. The CDR3 coding sequence is TGTGCCAGCAATCGGAGAGGGAGTTCCTACGAGCAGTACTTC. Protein sequence: CASNRRGSSYEQYF.

This clone occurred a few times. The chain is built from TRBV19 and TRBJ2-7; 9 bases line up with TRBD1. Per germline, CDR1 LNHDA and CDR2 SQIVND (reference sequence). The V segment lost 2 bases and the J segment 4 bases; nucleotides outside the gene matches: 9. The CDR3 has 16 amino acids. As DNA, the CDR3 is TGTGCCAGTAGTATATCCGGGACAGGGATTAGTTACGAGCAGTACTTC. This codes for CASSISGTGISYEQYF.

This rearrangement joins TRBV27 to TRBJ1-5; the D gene is possibly TRBD1 (5 bases). The germline V gene has CDR1 MNHEY and CDR2 SMNVEV (reference sequence). V gave up 2 bases and J gave up 1 base, with 9 bases separating them. The CDR3 length is 15 residues. As DNA, the CDR3 is TGTGCCAGCAGTTTACGGGGGATGAGCAATCAGCCCCAGCATTTT. Encoded protein: CASSLRGMSNQPQHF.

The chain has TRBV6-1 and TRBJ1-1; 7 bases are shared with TRBD1. The germline V gene has CDR1 MNHNS and CDR2 SASEGT. There are 16 residues in the CDR3. V lost 2 bases, J lost 1 base, and 7 bases stayed unmatched. The CDR3 DNA reads TGTGCCAGCAGTGAAAATTGGGACAGAAAGAACACTGAAGCTTTCTTT. This codes for CASSENWDRKNTEAFF.

CDR3 loop: CASSIGTGGNSPLHF. CDR3 DNA: TGTGCCAGTAGTATTGGGACAGGGGGTAATTCACCCCTCCACTTT. The chain links TRBV19 to TRBJ1-6, with TRBD1 matching over 11 bases. The length of the CDR3 is 15 residues. V shed 3 bases and J 6 bases; nucleotides not matched to a gene: 1. Germline CDR1 reads LNHDA; CDR2 reads SQIVND (reference sequence). Together with reference TRBV19 and TRBJ1-6, the CDR3 gives the full variable domain: DGGITQSPKYLFRKEGQNVTLSCEQNLNHDAMYWYRQDPGQGLRLIYYSQIVNDFQKGDIAEGYSVSREKKESFPLTVTSAQKNPTAFYLCASSIGTGGNSPLHFGNGTRLTVT.

This chain links TRBV28 with TRBJ2-5; 10 nucleotides agree with TRBD2. The germline V gene encodes CDR1 MDHEN and CDR2 SYDVKM. The CDR3 contains 14 residues. V was clipped by 6 bases and J by 3 bases; unmatched bases: 4. This CDR3 reads CASRLLAGKETQYF. In DNA, the CDR3 is TGTGCCAGCAGGCTACTAGCGGGGAAAGAGACCCAGTACTTC.

This rearrangement joins TRBV2 to TRBJ1-6, with TRBD1 as a possible D gene (6 bases). This CDR3 contains 15 residues. Germline V CDR1 and CDR2: SNHLY, FYNNEI. V was cut by 8 bases and J by 0 bases, with 11 bases left in between. This chain's CDR3 is CASGTDSSYNSPLHF. As DNA, the CDR3 is TGTGCCAGCGGGACGGACAGCTCCTATAATTCACCCCTCCACTTT.

This chain joins TRBV7-9 and TRBJ2-1; 9 nucleotides match TRBD1. The CDR3 spans 16 residues. J was trimmed by 5 bases and V by 3 bases; bases with no gene match: 8. Germline CDR1 reads SEHNR; CDR2 reads FQNEAQ (reference sequence). The CDR3, as DNA: TGTGCCAGCAGCTTCACCGGGACAGGGTCGCACAATGAGCAGTTCTTC. It translates to CASSFTGTGSHNEQFF.

V usage is TRBV11-2 and J usage is TRBJ1-6; the match to TRBD1 covers 8 bases. Germline V gene data show CDR1 as SGHAT and CDR2 as FQNNGV. The CDR3 is 16 residues long. V lost 5 bases and J lost 7; bases outside the gene matches: 10. The CDR3 here is CASSPLTGATNSPLHF. The CDR3 DNA sequence: TGTGCCAGCAGCCCCCTGACAGGGGCGACGAATTCACCCCTCCACTTT.